This T cell receptor beta chain was sequenced in a study of blood T cell repertoires in COVID-19. Overall study: COVID-19 samples, acute and convalescent, were from the United States, Italy and Spain. PBMCs, B-cell-depleted T cells, or T cells provided the cDNA or gDNA that made up the material.

In germline, CDR1 is SGHNT, CDR2 YYREEE (reference sequence). The CDR3 has 15 amino acids. V lost 1 base to trimming and J lost 5 bases; unmatched junction nucleotides: 6. Per the authors' pipeline: Researchers report that nucleated cell counts were estimated from reference gene primer amplification. The table came from immunoSEQ multiplex PCR; TCRdb's copy has only in-frame clones and leaves some out. V, J and clone size are those of that table, while D and trimming were read from the DNA. Here the sample spans about 300,000 clones, about 87% being singletons. This rearrangement joins TRBV5-4 to TRBJ2-5, with 9 bases fitting TRBD1. The sequencing input was peripheral blood. This TCR was recovered from a woman aged 40 to 50 who had recovered from COVID-19. CDR3 in DNA: TGTGCCAGCAGCTTGACAGGGGGCTGGTCGGAGACCCAGTACTTC. It specifies CASSLTGGWSETQYF. The full variable domain, its missing parts supplied by reference TRBV5-4 and TRBJ2-5, is ETGVTQSPTHLIKTRGQQVTLRCSSQSGHNTVSWYQQALGQGPQFIFQYYREEENGRGNFPPRFSGLQFPNYSSELNVNALELDDSALYLCASSLTGGWSETQYFGPGTRLLVL.